The sequence of this T cell receptor beta chain was determined in a study of CD39 and CD103 CD8 tumor-infiltrating T cells (dated by TCRdb to 2016 to 2019). Study-wide context: The repertoire comparisons shown came from four patients: one with an HPV-positive HNSCC, one with an HPV-negative HNSCC, one with ovarian cancer and one with melanoma. Repertoires of CD8 TIL subsets defined by CD103 and CD39 were compared with peripheral memory CD8 T cells by TCRbeta CDR3 deep sequencing.

Patients were not receiving therapy at sample collection, though earlier treatments ranged from chemotherapy, radiotherapy, surgery and immunotherapy to none. After thawing, cells were enriched for T lymphocytes using a negative-selection kit, and EpCAM beads were added for tumor-infiltrating lymphocytes. CD8+CD4-CD45RA- cells were sorted as memory CD8 T cells irrespective of CCR7 expression. Before analysis, peripheral blood mononuclear cells were isolated on a Ficoll-Paque PLUS gradient and cryopreserved. Populations were sorted on a FACSAria II to approximately 99% purity, and the cell pellets were frozen for TCR sequencing without being cultured. CDR1 and CDR2 were assigned from the germline V gene (reference sequence) as PRHDT and FYEKMQ. The CDR3 runs 15 amino acids, cysteine and phenylalanine included. Just the 45-base CDR3 DNA is kept, in frame starting at base 1. V is trimmed back by 3 bases and J by 2 bases, and the junction contains 6 bases that no gene match accounts for.

Worth noting for this clone: Its specific antigen is unknown. Base qualities are not recorded, but no much larger clone differs from it by a single base.

From around 10,000 to 100,000 sorted cells per subset, genomic DNA was extracted using the DNeasy Blood and Tissue Kit. The immunoSEQ service sequenced and mapped the TCRbeta V-J or V-D-J regions, with each sample reaching coverage above 9.5x. The study's processing was this. Analysis was limited to productive rearrangements exported from the immunoSEQ Analyzer platform, and clonality was evaluated on the 500 most abundant clones. The Morisita-Horn similarity index and the Jaccard index were used to quantify the overlap in repertoires between populations. Morisita-Horn similarity between CD8 T-cell subset TCR repertoires was measured in over 5 cancer patients. Imported from immuneACCESS, the table was reduced by TCRdb to in-frame sequences with V and J called. These copies leave out some clones; in studies compared against another copy, an unresolved V gene accounts for under half, and the cause of the remainder is not known. That table supplies the V and J calls and clone size; D and trimming were determined from the DNA. For this sample the table gives about 15,000 clones, of which 75% to 95% were detected only once. Clones ranked in the top ten supply around 4% of the sample.

What the study reported, not specific to this receptor: DP TIL clonotypes were rarely detected in blood or uninvolved lymph node, whereas DN TIL clonotypes were found to largely overlap with peripheral memory CD8 repertoires. Compared with DN and SP CD8 TILs and with blood memory CD8 T cells, DP CD8 TILs appeared more oligoclonal, with the top 30 clonotypes covering about 50-90%.

The sequence joins TRBV13 to TRBJ2-7; a stretch of 8 junction bases matches TRBD2. The sample was CD8+ T cells sorted from blood. Sample cell subset or site, as interpreted from the label and publication: total memory CD8 T cells (CD45RA-CCR7+/-) from blood or uninvolved lymph node. The source of this sequence is a human donor with head and neck squamous cell carcinoma. The base sequence is TGTGCCAGCAGCTTGGGAGCGGGGGAAACCTACGAGCAGTACTTC. Translated, this gives CASSLGAGETYEQYF.